The 20 T cell receptor beta chains below come from one sample, sequenced in a study of blood T cell repertoires in COVID-19 (dated by TCRdb to the early 2020s). The library was made by the immunoSEQ multiplex PCR assay. TCRdb took over this immuneACCESS table, retaining in-frame rearrangements with V and J assigned. Such tables are incomplete; in checked studies, under half of the missing clones stem from an unresolved V gene, and the remainder is unexplained. The sample table records fewer than 150,000 clones; approximately 91% of these occur just once. Of the sample, about 11% is held by the ten largest clones. Sample: peripheral blood. The receptor set was obtained from a man aged 45-65 years with active or convalescent COVID-19.

This chain uses TRBV28 with TRBJ1-5; no clear D. The CDR3 runs 13 residues. Per the germline V gene, CDR1 is MDHEN and CDR2 is SYDVKM. V was trimmed by 2 bases and J by 6 bases, leaving 8 bases between them. CDR3 residues: CASSLGEAQPQHF. CDR3 coding DNA: TGTGCCAGCAGTTTAGGGGAGGCTCAGCCCCAGCATTTT.

The chain combines TRBV10-2 with TRBJ1-6, with 7 bases lining up with TRBD1. Per the germline V gene, CDR1 is WSHSY and CDR2 is SAAADI. V shed 5 bases, J shed 7 bases, and the junction held 2 bases outside the gene matches. The CDR3 is 13 residues long. The DNA of the CDR3 is TGCGCCAGCAGTTCACAGGGGAATTCACCCCTCCACTTT. This gives the protein CASSSQGNSPLHF.

The genes are TRBV10-3 and TRBJ1-2, with 9 bases identical to TRBD1. V was pared by 0 bases and J by 8 bases, with 7 bases of the junction left unmatched. Germline values: CDR1 ENHRY, CDR2 SYGVKD. The CDR3 contains 15 residues. CDR3 sequence (DNA): TGTGCCATCAGTGAGTCGGACAGGGGCCCCAGGGGCTACACCTTC. It translates to CAISESDRGPRGYTF.

The V gene is TRBV28, the J gene TRBJ2-7; 8 nucleotides line up with TRBD1. This CDR3 contains 14 residues. The V gene end was trimmed by 6 bases and the J gene end by 4 bases; junction bases not matched to a gene: 8. Germline CDR1 is MDHEN and CDR2 is SYDVKM. CDR3 amino acids: CASSLTGGNYEQYF. CDR3 coding DNA: TGTGCCAGCAGCCTAACAGGGGGTAATTACGAGCAGTACTTC.

This chain uses TRBV5-1 with TRBJ2-7, with TRBD1 matching over 8 bases. The germline V gene has CDR1 SGHRS and CDR2 YFSETQ. V dropped 5 bases and J dropped 6; count of bases not matched to a gene: 4. The CDR3 sequence is 12 residues long. The CDR3 here is CASRDTGGEQYF. The CDR3 DNA is TGCGCCAGCAGGGATACAGGGGGCGAGCAGTACTTC.

This clone was seen a single time. The gene calls are TRBV27 and TRBJ1-5; no clear D gene. The V end was cut by 5 bases, the J end by 1 base, with 12 bases between. CDR1 and CDR2 from the germline V gene are MNHEY and SMNVEV (reference sequence). The CDR3 runs to 15 residues. This CDR3 reads CASSPRGLSNQPQHF. CDR3 coding DNA: TGTGCCAGCAGTCCACGGGGTCTGAGCAATCAGCCCCAGCATTTT.

The genes are TRBV6-5 and TRBJ2-3; the match to TRBD2 covers 10 bases. Germline trimming cut 2 bases from V and 3 bases from J; bases unmatched to any gene: 5. The germline gives CDR1 MNHEY, CDR2 SVGAGI. The CDR3 totals 16 residues. CDR3 DNA sequence: TGTGCCAGCAGTTACGCCCTAGCGGGAGTAACAGATACGCAGTATTTT. Amino acids: CASSYALAGVTDTQYF.

The chain links TRBV27 to TRBJ1-1; D call uncertain. This CDR3 is 14 amino acids long. The germline gives CDR1 MNHEY, CDR2 SMNVEV (reference sequence). With 2 bases removed from V and 0 bases from J, the gap between germline ends came to 7 bases. This CDR3 reads CASSLAVMNTEAFF. DNA for the CDR3: TGTGCCAGCAGTTTAGCGGTTATGAACACTGAAGCTTTCTTT.

The chain has TRBV6-5 and TRBJ1-5; no reliable D call. This CDR3 spans 12 amino acids. CDR1 and CDR2 from the germline V gene are MNHEY and SVGAGI. V lost 2 bases and J lost 6, with 5 bases in between. In nucleotides, the CDR3 is TGTGCCAGCAGTTACGCGGGTCAGCCCCAGCATTTT. It is translated as CASSYAGQPQHF.

The chain combines TRBV30 with TRBJ2-5, with no clear D. The CDR3 runs 14 residues. The V end was cut by 2 bases, the J end by 4 bases, with 14 bases between. Germline V gives CDR1 GTSNPN, CDR2 SVGIG (reference sequence). The CDR3 is CAWSSGLERETQYF. In DNA, the CDR3 is TGTGCCTGGAGTTCCGGCCTAGAGAGAGAGACCCAGTACTTC.

This clone was found once. The rearrangement uses TRBV24-1 and TRBJ2-5; 10 bases map to TRBD2. Germline values: CDR1 KGHDR, CDR2 SFDVKD. The length of the CDR3 is 16 residues. J lost 5 bases, V lost 0 bases, and 5 bases had no gene match. This CDR3 reads CATSDLQAGGYETQYF. The CDR3 bases are TGTGCCACCAGTGATTTGCAAGCGGGAGGGTACGAGACCCAGTACTTC.

This chain joins TRBV6-5 and TRBJ1-1; D not resolved. The V and J ends lost 7 bases and 4 bases respectively, with 13 bases between them. Germline V lookup: CDR1 MNHEY, CDR2 SVGAGI. This CDR3 is built from 13 residues. This chain's CDR3 is CASTSFSGTEAFF. DNA for the CDR3: TGTGCCAGCACCTCATTTTCGGGCACTGAAGCTTTCTTT.

This clone was detected only a few times. This chain links TRBV6-5 with TRBJ2-3; D is ambiguous. The length of the CDR3 is 16 residues. Trimming removed 4 bases from V and 0 bases from J, with 14 bases in between. Germline V gene data show CDR1 as MNHEY and CDR2 as SVGAGI. The CDR3 sequence: CASSWSGRSSTDTQYF. The CDR3 DNA reads TGTGCCAGCAGTTGGTCAGGCAGATCTAGCACAGATACGCAGTATTTT.

The chain carries TRBV7-9 and TRBJ2-1, with D possibly TRBD2 on 6 matching bases. Between the trimmed V and J ends, which lost 6 bases and 10 bases, there was a span of 25 bases. Germline-derived CDR1 and CDR2 are SEHNR and FQNEAQ (reference sequence). This CDR3 is built from 16 residues. The CDR3 DNA sequence: TGTGCCAGCAGTCTTCAGGCGGGAACCGGGTCAGGCGAGCAGTTCTTC. It encodes CASSLQAGTGSGEQFF.

This chain connects TRBV6-5 to TRBJ2-1; TRBD1 is a possible D gene (6 bases). The CDR3 is made up of 15 amino acids. Germline CDR1 is MNHEY and CDR2 is SVGAGI. V lost 5 bases and J 0 bases, leaving 11 bases between the germline ends. CDR3: CASSQTGISYNEQFF. For the CDR3, the DNA is TGTGCCAGCAGTCAAACAGGGATCTCCTACAATGAGCAGTTCTTC.

The chain links TRBV6-5 to TRBJ1-2; TRBD1 aligns across 8 bases. This CDR3 has 13 amino acids. V trimming: 5 bases; J trimming: 8 bases; junction bases outside the gene matches: 7. Germline values: CDR1 MNHEY, CDR2 SVGAGI. The CDR3 DNA is TGTGCCAGCAGTACCCGGACAGGGTACGGCTACACCTTC. It specifies CASSTRTGYGYTF.

The count of this clone is one. The chain is built from TRBV19 and TRBJ2-3, with 7 nucleotides matching TRBD1. This CDR3 has 17 residues. The V gene end was trimmed by 2 bases and the J gene end by 5 bases; junction bases not matched to a gene: 13. CDR1 LNHDA and CDR2 SQIVND come from the germline V gene (reference sequence). CDR3 in amino acids: CASSITGTVFGGDTQYF. DNA for the CDR3: TGTGCCAGTAGTATAACCGGGACAGTTTTTGGAGGAGATACGCAGTATTTT.

V is TRBV6-1 and J is TRBJ2-7; possibly TRBD2 for D (6 bases). Germline loops: CDR1 MNHNS, CDR2 SASEGT. This CDR3 has 16 residues. Trimming removed 0 bases from V and 2 bases from J, with 14 bases in between. The CDR3 sequence is CASSEAEGRAPYEQYF. DNA for the CDR3: TGTGCCAGCAGTGAAGCGGAGGGCAGGGCCCCCTACGAGCAGTACTTC.

The chain joins TRBV7-8 to TRBJ2-7, with D unresolved. V dropped 4 bases and J dropped 0 bases, with 10 bases sitting between them. Germline V gene sequence: CDR1 SGHVS, CDR2 FQNEAQ. The CDR3 sequence is 14 residues long. DNA of the CDR3: TGTGCCAGCAGCTCCTCGTGGAGCTCCTACGAGCAGTACTTC. It yields the protein CASSSSWSSYEQYF.

V usage is TRBV5-8 and J usage is TRBJ2-1, with D tentatively TRBD2 (6 bases). From germline, CDR1 is SGHTS and CDR2 YDEGEE. CDR3 length equals 15 residues. The V and J ends lost 2 bases and 7 bases respectively, with 16 bases between them. The chain's CDR3 is CASSFPLLAGNEQFF. Here the CDR3 DNA reads TGTGCCAGCAGCTTCCCCCTCTTGGCGGGGAATGAGCAGTTCTTC.